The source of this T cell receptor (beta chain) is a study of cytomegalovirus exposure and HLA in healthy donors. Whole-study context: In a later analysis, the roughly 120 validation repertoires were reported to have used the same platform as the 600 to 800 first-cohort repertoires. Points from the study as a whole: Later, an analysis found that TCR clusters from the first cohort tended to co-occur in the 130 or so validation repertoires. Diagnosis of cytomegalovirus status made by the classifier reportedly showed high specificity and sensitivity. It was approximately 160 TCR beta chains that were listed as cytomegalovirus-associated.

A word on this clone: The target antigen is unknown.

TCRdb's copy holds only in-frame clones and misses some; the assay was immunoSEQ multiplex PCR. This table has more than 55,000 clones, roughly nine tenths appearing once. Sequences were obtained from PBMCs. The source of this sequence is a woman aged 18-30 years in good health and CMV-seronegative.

CDR3 amino acids: CASSIEAFYTEAFF. The CDR3 DNA is TGTGCCAGTAGTATAGAAGCATTCTACACTGAAGCTTTCTTT. V gene TRBV19 combines with J gene TRBJ1-1; no clear D gene. The CDR3 is 14 residues long. The germline V and J ends were trimmed by 0 bases and 3 bases, with 8 bases remaining between them. Germline CDR1 and CDR2: LNHDA and SQIVND (reference sequence).